What follows are 25 T cell receptor beta chains derived from one specimen sequenced in a study of tumor-infiltrating lymphocytes in primary liver carcinoma. Co-extraction yielded RNA and DNA from 20-30 mg of unsorted bulk tissue. With a constant-region primer, TCR beta cDNA was made from 450 to 550 ng of total RNA. Slightly modified ARM-PCR with three nested multiplex PCR rounds yielded TCR beta libraries. TRBV1-TRBV30 forward primers paired with a C-beta reverse primer were used in the first two PCR rounds, which ran about 11 cycles each. MiXCR, run by TCRdb on the multiplex PCR reads, gives a single entry per CDR3 protein. The sample consists of tens of thousands of distinct CDR3 sequences, under 75% of them appearing once. The sequencing input was tumor-adjacent normal liver tissue. These receptors all come from a man between 40 and 49 years old with primary liver carcinoma and hepatitis B virus infection.

V and J are TRBV11-2 and TRBJ2-1; 7 nucleotides line up with TRBD1. Looked up from germline, CDR1 is SGHAT and CDR2 is FQNNGV. This CDR3 region has 13 residues. Germline trimming cut 5 bases from V and 6 bases from J; bases unmatched to any gene: 4. The CDR3 loop is CASSITGVNEQFF. The CDR3 bases are TGTGCCAGCAGCATCACAGGGGTCAATGAGCAGTTCTTC.

The rearrangement links TRBV4-1 to TRBJ2-1; D not certain. Germline V gives CDR1 MGHRA, CDR2 YSYEKL. CDR3 length equals 16 residues. Trimming took 2 bases from V and 1 from J, leaving 12 bases between them. This chain's CDR3 is CASSQLGIGSYNEQFF. The CDR3 DNA is TGCGCCAGCAGCCAACTTGGGATAGGGTCCTACAATGAGCAGTTCTTC.

Points on this clonotype: At one end, the junction sequence differs from germline, possibly due to a read error. The chain carries TRBV14 and TRBJ1-3; D unclear. This CDR3 is built from 15 residues. Germline lookup yields CDR1 SGHDN and CDR2 FVKESK. The CDR3 DNA reads TGTGCCAGCAACCAAGATCACAGCTCTGGAAACACTATATATTTT. Its translation: CASNQDHSSGNTIYF.

This clonotype was recorded only once. The missing conserved phenylalanine or tryptophan at the end of this CDR3 makes a read error likely. The chain is built from TRBV10-3 and TRBJ2-1; 8 bases line up with TRBD2. V shed 3 bases, J shed 8 bases, and the junction held 18 bases outside the gene matches. The CDR3 length is 18 residues. CDR1 is ENHRY and CDR2 is SYGVKD in the germline V gene. In DNA form, the CDR3 reads TGTGCCATCAGTGATTCCCCCCTCGTGGCGGGAGGCTCGCATGAGCAGTTCTCC. Translation: CAISDSPLVAGGSHEQFS.

Comments on this clonotype: A read error may account for a junction end that differs from germline. The CDR3 here is CASSHGLARNEQSF. For the CDR3, the DNA is TGTGCCAGCAGCCATGGACTAGCGCGAAATGAGCAGTCCTTC. The chain links TRBV14 to TRBJ2-1, with TRBD2 matching 9 bases. Germline CDR1 is SGHDN and CDR2 is FVKESK. The CDR3 length is 14 residues. Filled out from reference TRBV14 and TRBJ2-1, the complete variable domain reads EAGVTQFPSHSVIEKGQTVTLRCDPISGHDNLYWYRRVMGKEIKFLLHFVKESKQDESGMPNNRFLAERTGGTYSTLKVQPAELEDSGVYFCASSHGLARNEQSFGPGTRLTVL.

This clonotype has more than one count but fewer than ten. The junction and the germline gene differ at one end; a read error may be behind it. The rearrangement joins TRBV4-2 to TRBJ2-7; D is perhaps TRBD2 (5 bases). Germline CDR1 reads LGHNA; CDR2 reads YNFKEQ. This CDR3 is built from 16 residues. CDR3 DNA: TGTGCCCGCAGCCAAGCGGCTAGCTGGGTTTCCTATGAGCAGTACTTC. Protein sequence: CARSQAASWVSYEQYF.

This clonotype occurred once. This may arise from a read error, as a much more abundant clone is one base away. The J gene is TRBJ2-7, the V gene TRBV7-9; 10 positions agree with TRBD2. The CDR3 is 18 residues long. Germline CDR1 and CDR2: SEHNR and FQNEAQ (reference sequence). Germline trimming cut 2 bases from V and 3 bases from J; bases unmatched to any gene: 13. This CDR3 reads CASSLWGRASGSFYEQYF. For the CDR3, the DNA is TGTGCCAGCAGCTTATGGGGAAGGGCTAGCGGGAGTTTCTACGAGCAGTACTTC.

The chain is built from TRBV29-1 and TRBJ2-5; 7 bases match TRBD2. This CDR3 contains 13 residues. Looked up from germline, CDR1 is SQVTM and CDR2 is ANQGSEA. Trimming took 1 base from V and 7 from J; bases not matched to a gene: 6. In DNA, the CDR3 is TGCAGCGTTGAAGCGGGGGGTAGAGGGACCCAGTACTTC. This sequence encodes CSVEAGGRGTQYF.

About this clonotype itself: The CDR3 does not close with the conserved phenylalanine or tryptophan, likely indicating a read error. The V call is TRBV6-6, the J call TRBJ2-3, with D perhaps given as TRBD1 or TRBD2 (5 bases each). Between the trimmed V and J ends, which lost 7 bases and 1 base, there was a span of 15 bases. The CDR3 is 15 residues long. Germline loops: CDR1 MNHNY, CDR2 SVGAGI (reference sequence). The CDR3 DNA reads as TGTGCCAGCACCGACCTGGGGCGGGGCACAGATACGCAGTATTCT. Residues: CASTDLGRGTDTQYS.

With regard to this clonotype: The germline gene is not matched at one end of the junction; a read error may be the cause. This chain joins TRBV6-1 and TRBJ1-4; no firm D call. The CDR3 totals 16 residues. Germline values: CDR1 MNHNS, CDR2 SASEGT. The CDR3 protein is CARSEAGVATNEKLFF. CDR3 nucleotide sequence: TGTGCCAGAAGTGAAGCGGGTGTTGCAACTAATGAAAAACTGTTTTTT.

A note on this clonotype: The germline gene is not matched at one end of the junction; a read error may be the cause. The chain couples TRBV4-2 to TRBJ2-1, with D possibly being TRBD2 (6 bases). Germline lookup yields CDR1 LGHNA and CDR2 YNFKEQ. This CDR3 has 16 residues. CDR3 nucleotides: TGTGCTAGCAGCCAAGATATACGGGAGAGCCAAAATGAGCAGTTCTTC. Amino acids: CASSQDIRESQNEQFF.

As to this clonotype: The final CDR3 position lacks the conserved phenylalanine or tryptophan, pointing to a likely read error. This sequence joins TRBV14 and TRBJ2-3; D is uncertain. Trimming removed 6 bases from V and 1 base from J, with 14 bases in between. CDR3 length: 15 residues. Germline V gene lookup returns CDR1 SGHDN and CDR2 FVKESK. CDR3 in amino acids: CASSPQLLGTDTQYY. The CDR3 coding sequence is TGTGCCAGCAGTCCACAACTTCTAGGCACAGATACGCAGTATTAT.

As to this clonotype: An end of the junction does not agree with germline; a read error may underlie this. The V gene is TRBV6-2 or TRBV6-3, the J gene TRBJ2-5, with D possibly called TRBD1 or TRBD2 (5 bases each). The CDR3 is 15 amino acids. Looked up from germline, CDR1 is MNHEY and CDR2 is SVGEGT. For the CDR3, the DNA is TGTGACAGCAGTTACTCGAGGGTACCAGGGGAGACCCAGTACTTC. Amino acids: CDSSYSRVPGETQYF.

About this clonotype itself: A read error may explain this, as a much larger clone is one base away. This sequence joins TRBV6-6 and TRBJ2-7, with 10 bases fitting TRBD2. Germline-derived CDR1 and CDR2 are MNHNY and SVGAGI (reference sequence). The CDR3 contains 16 residues. This CDR3 is CAGSHRAGGPTYEQYF. The CDR3 coding sequence is TGTGCCGGCAGTCATCGAGCGGGAGGGCCTACCTACGAGCAGTACTTC.

This sequence joins TRBV4-1 and TRBJ1-1; D gene unclear. The V end lost 1 base, the J end lost 4 bases, and 10 bases lay between the germline ends. CDR1 and CDR2 from the germline V gene are MGHRA and YSYEKL. This CDR3 has 14 amino acids. CDR3 amino acids: CASSQVNSGTEAFF. The CDR3 DNA sequence: TGCGCCAGCAGCCAAGTAAACTCGGGCACTGAAGCTTTCTTT.

This clonotype appeared many times. This sequence joins TRBV13 and TRBJ2-5; D is unclear. The CDR3 runs to 12 residues. Germline V gives CDR1 PRHDT, CDR2 FYEKMQ (reference sequence). V was pared by 2 bases and J by 5 bases, with 6 bases between. CDR3 in amino acids: CASSLNGETQYF. CDR3 bases: TGTGCCAGCAGCTTAAACGGCGAGACCCAGTACTTC.

The chain combines TRBV5-4 with TRBJ1-2; 8 bases line up with TRBD1. CDR1 is SGHNT and CDR2 is YYREEE in the germline V gene (reference sequence). This CDR3 spans 14 amino acids. The CDR3 DNA sequence: TGTGTCATCAGCTTACAGGGGGTTAACTATGGCTACACCTTC. This codes for CVISLQGVNYGYTF.

This clonotype was picked up many times. The chain joins TRBV5-1 to TRBJ2-3, with unresolved D. The CDR3 covers 13 residues. CDR1 SGHRS and CDR2 YFSETQ come from the germline V gene. The V end lost 0 bases, the J end lost 3 bases, and 5 bases lay between the germline ends. For the CDR3, the DNA is TGCGCCAGCAGCTTGGATCCGACAGATACGCAGTATTTT. This codes for CASSLDPTDTQYF.

Concerning this clonotype: A much larger clone lies a single base off, so this may be a read error. The V and J genes are TRBV6-5 and TRBJ2-2; 7 bases map to TRBD2. Germline values: CDR1 MNHEY, CDR2 SVGAGI. The CDR3 is 14 residues long. CDR3 DNA: TGTGCCACTTACTCCGGACTAGTTACCGGGGAGCTGTTATTT. Its protein is CATYSGLVTGELLF.

This clonotype came up a few times. The chain links TRBV7-2 to TRBJ2-1; D is possibly TRBD1 or TRBD2 (5 bases each). CDR1 SGHTA and CDR2 FQGNSA come from the germline V gene. This CDR3 is built from 15 residues. Deletions cut 1 base from V and 0 bases from J, with 7 bases between. CDR3 sequence (DNA): TGTGCCAGCAGCTTAGACGGGGCCTCCTACAATGAGCAGTTCTTC. Its translation: CASSLDGASYNEQFF.

Remarks on this clonotype: At one of its ends the junction is not consistent with the germline gene, which may arise from a read error. This chain joins TRBV24-1 and TRBJ2-1; D gene ambiguous. Germline CDR1 reads KGHDR; CDR2 reads SFDVKD. The CDR3 is made up of 15 amino acids. This CDR3 reads CATTDFNEPANEQFF. DNA of the CDR3: TGTGCCACCACTGATTTCAACGAGCCCGCCAATGAGCAGTTCTTC.

This clonotype turned up a few times. The chain uses TRBV25-1 and TRBJ1-2; D unresolved. The germline V and J ends were trimmed by 2 bases and 7 bases, with 11 bases remaining between them. The CDR3 is 13 amino acids. In germline, CDR1 is MGHDK, CDR2 SYGVNS. The DNA for the CDR3 is TGTGCCAGCAGTGAAGTCGGAGTTCGTGGCTACACCTTC. Protein product: CASSEVGVRGYTF.

In regard to this clonotype: A read error may account for a junction end that differs from germline. The rearrangement joins TRBV10-3 to TRBJ2-7; D call uncertain. CDR3 length: 12 residues. Germline V gene sequence: CDR1 ENHRY, CDR2 SYGVKD. The CDR3 loop reads CAISDAGHEQYF. The CDR3 DNA is TGCGCCATCAGTGACGCCGGGCATGAGCAGTACTTC.

This clonotype has ten or more counts. The V call is TRBV29-1, the J call TRBJ2-7, with 14 bases lining up with TRBD2. The CDR3 has 14 amino acids. Per germline, CDR1 SQVTM and CDR2 ANQGSEA. With V trimmed by 4 bases and J by 2 bases, 1 base remained unmatched. The CDR3 here is CSVVGLAGAYEQYF. The CDR3 DNA reads as TGCAGCGTTGTGGGACTAGCGGGGGCCTACGAGCAGTACTTC.

This clonotype occurred a few times. V and J are TRBV24-1 and TRBJ2-5, with 9 bases aligning to TRBD1. The germline V gene has CDR1 KGHDR and CDR2 SFDVKD. V trimming: 5 bases; J trimming: 4 bases; junction bases outside the gene matches: 7. The CDR3 is 15 amino acids. The CDR3 DNA sequence: TGTGCCACCAGTGGCCGAGGGACAGGGAGAGAGACCCAGTACTTC. It translates to CATSGRGTGRETQYF.